A selection of T cell receptor beta chains follows, all from one sample in a study of identical twins. TCRdb reanalysed the 5' RACE reads using MiXCR and keeps one entry per CDR3 protein. Of some 590,000 distinct CDR3 sequences listed, 7.5% to 10% are singletons. The same data also contributed to another study, on yellow fever vaccine responses in identical twins.

The specimen sequenced was PBMCs. These receptors were obtained from a woman aged 18-35 years in good health. Each CDR3 is given with its conserved first and last residue. A D gene is named only where the DNA matches it firmly. Rows may omit the clone size; those that give it use once, few, many or a size class.

j_gene	d_gene	v_gene	abundance	CDR3nt	CDR3aa
TRBJ2-1	-	TRBV12-3/TRBV12-4	many	TGTGCCAGCAGTTTTTCTGACGGGAATGAGCAGTTCTTC	CASSFSDGNEQFF
TRBJ2-1	-	TRBV6-2/TRBV6-3	-	TGTGCCAGCAGTTACTCGACCCTTAGCGGCAATGAGCAGTTCTTC	CASSYSTLSGNEQFF
TRBJ2-7	-	TRBV7-9	-	TGTGCCAGCAGCCCCCGGACGTCTCTCCGCGAGCAGTACTTC	CASSPRTSLREQYF
TRBJ2-7	TRBD2	TRBV5-1	few	TGCGCCAGCAGCTTGGGGTCTAGCGGGGCCCCGTCCTACGAGCAGTACTTC	CASSLGSSGAPSYEQYF
TRBJ2-1	TRBD2	TRBV7-3	many	TGTGCCAGCAGCCCCGAAGCGGGGGGGTCCTCCTACAATGAGCAGTTCTTC	CASSPEAGGSSYNEQFF
TRBJ1-6	-	TRBV14	many	TGTGCCAGCAGCCACCCCGCAGGGACGGATTCACCCCTCCACTTT	CASSHPAGTDSPLHF
TRBJ2-2	TRBD2	TRBV9	-	TGTGCCAGCAGCGTGGGACTAGCGGTTAACACCGGGGAGCTGTTTTTT	CASSVGLAVNTGELFF
TRBJ2-1	TRBD2	TRBV30	few	TGTGCCTGGAGTGTACTCGGCGGGACTAGCGGGAGGGCCGGGTCCTACAATGAGCAGTTCTTC	CAWSVLGGTSGRAGSYNEQFF
TRBJ2-3	-	TRBV27	-	TGTGCCAGCCTCTCGACCCGATCGGGCACAGATACGCAGTATTTT	CASLSTRSGTDTQYF
TRBJ2-3	TRBD2	TRBV6-5	-	TGTGCCAGCAGTTTAGCGGGGGCCGCCACAGATACGCAGTATTTT	CASSLAGAATDTQYF
TRBJ2-7	-	TRBV7-2	many	TGTGCCAGCAGCTCCGACCGGGATTTCCCATCCTACGAGCAGTACTTC	CASSSDRDFPSYEQYF